This TCR beta chain was observed in a study of blood T cell repertoires in COVID-19. Whole-study context: Both acute and convalescent COVID-19 samples were obtained from the United States, Italy and Spain.

V lost 3 bases, J lost 8 bases, and 14 bases lay in between. The length of the CDR3 is 14 residues. Germline V gene lookup returns CDR1 ENHRY and CDR2 SYGVKD. Libraries were prepared by immunoSEQ multiplex PCR; TCRdb keeps only in-frame clonotypes and omits some of them. The sample yields hundreds of thousands of clones, about 89% seen once. Sequencing input: peripheral blood. The clonotype was recovered from a woman in her 30s with COVID-19, enrolled during active disease. The V call is TRBV10-3, the J call TRBJ2-1; the D gene is possibly TRBD1 (6 bases). The CDR3 coding sequence is TGTGCCATCAGTGAAGGGGGACGGCGGGATGAGCAGTTCTTC. Amino acid sequence: CAISEGGRRDEQFF.